Reported below is one TCR beta chain. The antigen remains undetermined. The method was immunoSEQ multiplex PCR; TCRdb's version includes in-frame clones alone and lacks a portion of them. The data show 300,000 to 400,000 clones, approximately 67% seen once. These data belong to a study of cytotoxic CD8 clonotypes in ibrutinib-treated CLL. Whole-study context: Patients: roughly ten relapsed/refractory, some 15 treatment-naive, about 18 IGHV unmutated. Study results and caveats: Patients showed higher baseline clonality than age-matched healthy donors, and it tracked circulating CD8+ T-cell counts. Clonality increased at ibrutinib response and stayed stable in sustained remission. At progression, however, it fell back toward baseline.

The clonotype originates from a human donor with chronic lymphocytic leukemia. The sequenced sample was PBMCs, obtained after 36 months of ibrutinib treatment.

As DNA, the CDR3 is TGTGCCAGCAGCTTAAGCATAAACACCGGGGAGCTGTTTTTT. It encodes CASSLSINTGELFF. The chain has TRBV5-4 and TRBJ2-2; no clear D gene. Germline V gene lookup returns CDR1 SGHNT and CDR2 YYREEE (reference sequence). CDR3 size: 14 residues. Trimming cost V 2 bases and J 2 bases, with 7 bases left between them.